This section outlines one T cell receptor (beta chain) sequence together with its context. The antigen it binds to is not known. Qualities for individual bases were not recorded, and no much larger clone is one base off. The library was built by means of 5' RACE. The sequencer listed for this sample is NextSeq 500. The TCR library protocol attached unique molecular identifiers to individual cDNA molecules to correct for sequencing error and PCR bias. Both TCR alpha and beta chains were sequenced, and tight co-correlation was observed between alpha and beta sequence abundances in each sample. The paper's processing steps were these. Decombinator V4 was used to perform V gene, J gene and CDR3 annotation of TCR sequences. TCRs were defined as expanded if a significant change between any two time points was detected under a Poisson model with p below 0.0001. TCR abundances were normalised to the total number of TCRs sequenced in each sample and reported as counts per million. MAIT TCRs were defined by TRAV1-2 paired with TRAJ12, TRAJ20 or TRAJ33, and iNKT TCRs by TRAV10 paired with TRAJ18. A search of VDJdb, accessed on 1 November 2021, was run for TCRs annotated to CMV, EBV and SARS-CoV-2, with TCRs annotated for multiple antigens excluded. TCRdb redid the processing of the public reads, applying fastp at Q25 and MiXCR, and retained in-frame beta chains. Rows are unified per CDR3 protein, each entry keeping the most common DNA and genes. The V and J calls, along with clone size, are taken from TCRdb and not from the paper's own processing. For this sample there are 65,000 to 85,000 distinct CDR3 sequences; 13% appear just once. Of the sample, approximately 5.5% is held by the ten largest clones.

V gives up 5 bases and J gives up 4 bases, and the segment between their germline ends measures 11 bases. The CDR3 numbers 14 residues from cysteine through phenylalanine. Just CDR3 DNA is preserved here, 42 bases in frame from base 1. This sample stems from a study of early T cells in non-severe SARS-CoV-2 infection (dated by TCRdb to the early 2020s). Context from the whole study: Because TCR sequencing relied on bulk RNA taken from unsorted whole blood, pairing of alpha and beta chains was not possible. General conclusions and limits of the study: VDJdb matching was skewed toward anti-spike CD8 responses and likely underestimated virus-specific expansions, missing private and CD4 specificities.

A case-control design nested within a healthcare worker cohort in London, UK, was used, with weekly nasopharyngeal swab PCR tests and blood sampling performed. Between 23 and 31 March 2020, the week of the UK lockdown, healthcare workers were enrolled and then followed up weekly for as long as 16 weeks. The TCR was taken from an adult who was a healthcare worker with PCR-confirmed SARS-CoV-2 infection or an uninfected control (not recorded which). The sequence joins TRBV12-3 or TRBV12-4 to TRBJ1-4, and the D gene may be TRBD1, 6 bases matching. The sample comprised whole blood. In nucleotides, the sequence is TGTGCCAGCAGTGAGTCAGGGGTTAATGAAAAACTGTTTTTT. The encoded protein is CASSESGVNEKLFF.